The sequence of this TCR beta chain was determined in a study of cytomegalovirus exposure and HLA in healthy donors. Losses at the gene ends were 5 bases for V and 11 bases for J; bases not matched to a gene: 8. CDR1 and CDR2 (germline): SGHTA, FQGNSA. The CDR3 spans 14 residues. The PCR contained 60 Vbeta and 13 Jbeta primers. Measured with immunoSEQ multiplex PCR; TCRdb has only the in-frame clones, and not every one. The sample yields under 200,000 clones, less than 90% seen once. Sequenced sample: PBMCs. The TCR sequence derives from a male donor in good health and CMV-seropositive. The V call is TRBV7-2, the J call TRBJ1-6, with 8 positions matching TRBD1. CDR3 sequence reads: CASSSGTGIPPLHF. The CDR3 DNA sequence: TGTGCCAGCAGCAGCGGGACAGGAATTCCACCCCTCCACTTT.